These T cell receptor beta chains were read from a single sample in a study of radiotherapy plus CTLA-4 blockade in lung cancer. Clones were sequenced by immunoSEQ multiplex PCR, and TCRdb holds only the in-frame ones, with some missing. Of tens of thousands of clones listed, around three quarters are singletons. Source: peripheral blood, taken from a patient treated with radiotherapy plus ipilimumab. The receptors come from a human donor with non-small cell lung cancer who had a complete response to radiotherapy plus ipilimumab. Both conserved end residues are part of each CDR3. A D gene is named only where the DNA matches it firmly. Rows give clone size only sometimes, using once, few, many, or a class for an expanded clone.

D gene: TRBD1
clone size: once
J gene: TRBJ1-1
V gene: TRBV6-4
CDR3 protein: CASSRTGETEAFF
CDR3 DNA: TGTGCCAGCAGTAGGACAGGGGAGACTGAAGCTTTCTTT

D gene: -
clone size: -
J gene: TRBJ1-2
V gene: TRBV30
CDR3 protein: CAWRTVNYGYTF
CDR3 DNA: TGTGCCTGGAGGACAGTTAACTATGGCTACACCTTC

D gene: -
clone size: -
J gene: TRBJ2-5
V gene: TRBV7-7
CDR3 protein: CASSLGNTITQETQYF
CDR3 DNA: TGTGCTAGCAGCTTAGGGAACACAATAACACAAGAGACCCAGTACTTC

D gene: -
clone size: -
J gene: TRBJ1-2
V gene: TRBV4-1
CDR3 protein: CASSQAHGQPYGYTF
CDR3 DNA: TGCGCCAGCAGCCAAGCCCACGGACAGCCATATGGCTACACCTTC

D gene: -
clone size: -
J gene: TRBJ1-6
V gene: TRBV10-3
CDR3 protein: CAIRSGEVYNSPLHF
CDR3 DNA: TGTGCCATCAGGTCAGGGGAAGTCTATAATTCACCCCTCCACTTT

D gene: TRBD2
clone size: -
J gene: TRBJ2-3
V gene: TRBV29-1
CDR3 protein: CSVEKTSGRFGDTQYF
CDR3 DNA: TGCAGCGTTGAAAAGACTAGCGGGAGATTCGGAGATACGCAGTATTTT

D gene: -
clone size: -
J gene: TRBJ1-1
V gene: TRBV10-3
CDR3 protein: CAINRGMNTEAFF
CDR3 DNA: TGTGCCATCAACCGGGGGATGAACACTGAAGCTTTCTTT

D gene: -
clone size: -
J gene: TRBJ1-2
V gene: TRBV12-1
CDR3 protein: CASSFRGGGYTF
CDR3 DNA: TGTGCCAGCAGCTTTCGAGGGGGCGGCTACACCTTC

D gene: TRBD1
clone size: few
J gene: TRBJ2-3
V gene: TRBV6-1
CDR3 protein: CASGQGAVADTQYF
CDR3 DNA: TGTGCCAGCGGACAGGGGGCAGTCGCAGATACGCAGTATTTT

D gene: TRBD1
clone size: -
J gene: TRBJ1-2
V gene: TRBV29-1
CDR3 protein: CSVEVGGNYGYTF
CDR3 DNA: TGCAGCGTTGAAGTAGGGGGCAACTATGGCTACACCTTC

D gene: TRBD1
clone size: -
J gene: TRBJ2-7
V gene: TRBV5-1
CDR3 protein: CASSLGQGNLDEQYF
CDR3 DNA: TGCGCCAGCAGCTTGGGACAGGGAAACCTCGACGAGCAGTACTTC

D gene: TRBD1
clone size: -
J gene: TRBJ2-5
V gene: TRBV6-5
CDR3 protein: CASRKDRGRETQYF
CDR3 DNA: TGTGCCAGCAGGAAGGACAGGGGTAGAGAGACCCAGTACTTC

D gene: TRBD1
clone size: -
J gene: TRBJ2-1
V gene: TRBV7-6
CDR3 protein: CASSLGQGINEQFF
CDR3 DNA: TGTGCCAGCAGCTTAGGACAGGGAATAAATGAGCAGTTCTTC

D gene: -
clone size: -
J gene: TRBJ1-1
V gene: TRBV29-1
CDR3 protein: CSVYEGNTEAFF
CDR3 DNA: TGCAGCGTTTATGAGGGGAACACTGAAGCTTTCTTT

D gene: -
clone size: few
J gene: TRBJ2-5
V gene: TRBV4-1
CDR3 protein: CASSQAGETQYF
CDR3 DNA: TGCGCCAGCAGCCAAGCAGGGGAGACCCAGTACTTC

D gene: -
clone size: -
J gene: TRBJ2-1
V gene: TRBV19
CDR3 protein: CASSIKVLVVGDTNEQFF
CDR3 DNA: TGTGCCAGTAGTATTAAGGTACTAGTCGTGGGCGATACCAATGAGCAGTTCTTC

D gene: -
clone size: -
J gene: TRBJ2-5
V gene: TRBV6-1
CDR3 protein: CASSVTTAPTQETQYF
CDR3 DNA: TGTGCCAGCAGTGTTACGACAGCCCCTACTCAAGAGACCCAGTACTTC

D gene: -
clone size: -
J gene: TRBJ2-3
V gene: TRBV7-2
CDR3 protein: CASSPTGWVDSSQYF
CDR3 DNA: TGTGCCAGCAGCCCCACAGGGTGGGTGGACTCATCGCAGTATTTT

D gene: TRBD2
clone size: -
J gene: TRBJ2-5
V gene: TRBV18
CDR3 protein: CASSPPGLAGEETQYF
CDR3 DNA: TGTGCCAGCTCACCACCGGGACTAGCGGGAGAAGAGACCCAGTACTTC

D gene: TRBD1
clone size: -
J gene: TRBJ1-2
V gene: TRBV19
CDR3 protein: CASSKPGQGNYGYTF
CDR3 DNA: TGTGCCAGTAGTAAACCGGGACAGGGTAACTATGGCTACACCTTC

D gene: -
clone size: -
J gene: TRBJ1-2
V gene: TRBV9
CDR3 protein: CASSAGPSSNYGYTF
CDR3 DNA: TGTGCCAGCAGCGCTGGCCCATCCTCTAACTATGGCTACACCTTC

D gene: -
clone size: -
J gene: TRBJ1-1
V gene: TRBV5-1
CDR3 protein: CASSLEDQKFEAFF
CDR3 DNA: TGCGCCAGCAGCTTGGAGGATCAGAAATTTGAAGCTTTCTTT

D gene: -
clone size: -
J gene: TRBJ2-5
V gene: TRBV6-5
CDR3 protein: CASRPSSLETQYF
CDR3 DNA: TGTGCCAGCAGACCCTCTAGCTTAGAGACCCAGTACTTC

D gene: TRBD2
clone size: -
J gene: TRBJ2-1
V gene: TRBV5-1
CDR3 protein: CASSLVSGRDYNEQFF
CDR3 DNA: TGCGCCAGCAGCTTGGTTAGCGGGAGGGATTACAATGAGCAGTTCTTC

D gene: -
clone size: -
J gene: TRBJ1-3
V gene: TRBV30
CDR3 protein: CAWRGGAAGNTIYF
CDR3 DNA: TGTGCCTGGAGGGGAGGGGCAGCGGGAAACACCATATATTTT

D gene: -
clone size: -
J gene: TRBJ1-1
V gene: TRBV7-2
CDR3 protein: CASTLGGGPRANTEAFF
CDR3 DNA: TGTGCCAGCACCTTAGGTGGGGGGCCCCGGGCGAACACTGAAGCTTTCTTT

D gene: -
clone size: -
J gene: TRBJ2-4
V gene: TRBV2
CDR3 protein: CASSESGTGAKNIQYF
CDR3 DNA: TGTGCCAGCAGTGAGTCCGGGACCGGGGCCAAAAACATTCAGTACTTC

D gene: -
clone size: -
J gene: TRBJ1-2
V gene: TRBV5-4
CDR3 protein: CASIPTGSSVYGYTF
CDR3 DNA: TGTGCCAGCATCCCGACCGGTTCTTCGGTATATGGCTACACCTTC

D gene: -
clone size: -
J gene: TRBJ2-3
V gene: TRBV5-8
CDR3 protein: CASSPHEGLTDTQYF
CDR3 DNA: TGTGCCAGCAGCCCTCACGAGGGACTCACAGATACGCAGTATTTT

D gene: -
clone size: -
J gene: TRBJ1-2
V gene: TRBV7-8
CDR3 protein: CASSIGSGYTF
CDR3 DNA: TGTGCCAGCAGCATAGGATCTGGCTACACCTTC

D gene: -
clone size: -
J gene: TRBJ2-1
V gene: TRBV7-6
CDR3 protein: CASSHDSNEQFF
CDR3 DNA: TGTGCCAGCAGTCATGACAGCAATGAGCAGTTCTTC

D gene: -
clone size: -
J gene: TRBJ2-3
V gene: TRBV5-1
CDR3 protein: CASSLEGEVTDTQYF
CDR3 DNA: TGCGCCAGCAGCTTGGAGGGGGAGGTCACAGATACGCAGTATTTT

D gene: TRBD1
clone size: -
J gene: TRBJ1-2
V gene: TRBV19
CDR3 protein: CASSISDRGSYGYTF
CDR3 DNA: TGTGCCAGTAGTATAAGTGACAGGGGAAGCTATGGCTACACCTTC

D gene: -
clone size: -
J gene: TRBJ1-6
V gene: TRBV29-1
CDR3 protein: CSVAADSYNSPLHF
CDR3 DNA: TGCAGCGTTGCCGCCGACTCCTATAATTCACCCCTCCACTTT

D gene: -
clone size: few
J gene: TRBJ1-5
V gene: TRBV6-5
CDR3 protein: CASRPRSEYQPQHF
CDR3 DNA: TGTGCCAGCAGGCCTAGGAGTGAGTATCAGCCCCAGCATTTT

D gene: TRBD1
clone size: -
J gene: TRBJ1-5
V gene: TRBV19
CDR3 protein: CASSGDRNQPQHF
CDR3 DNA: TGTGCCAGTAGTGGGGACAGAAATCAGCCCCAGCATTTT

D gene: -
clone size: -
J gene: TRBJ2-5
V gene: TRBV7-9
CDR3 protein: CASSPTGLQETQYF
CDR3 DNA: TGTGCCAGCAGCCCTACTGGACTACAAGAGACCCAGTACTTC

D gene: -
clone size: -
J gene: TRBJ1-5
V gene: TRBV5-1
CDR3 protein: CASSPGGSNQPQHF
CDR3 DNA: TGCGCCAGCAGCCCGGGGGGGAGCAATCAGCCCCAGCATTTT

D gene: TRBD1
clone size: once
J gene: TRBJ1-1
V gene: TRBV5-8
CDR3 protein: CASSLDRGRSEAFF
CDR3 DNA: TGTGCCAGCAGCTTGGACAGGGGGCGGTCTGAAGCTTTCTTT

D gene: TRBD2
clone size: -
J gene: TRBJ2-1
V gene: TRBV29-1
CDR3 protein: CSVDFGGGANEQFF
CDR3 DNA: TGCAGCGTTGATTTTGGCGGGGGTGCCAATGAGCAGTTCTTC

D gene: -
clone size: -
J gene: TRBJ1-5
V gene: TRBV2
CDR3 protein: CASSEGLGQPQHF
CDR3 DNA: TGTGCCAGCAGTGAAGGGTTGGGTCAGCCCCAGCATTTT

D gene: -
clone size: -
J gene: TRBJ1-1
V gene: TRBV7-9
CDR3 protein: CASSPDRSMNTEAFF
CDR3 DNA: TGTGCCAGCAGCCCGGACAGAAGCATGAACACTGAAGCTTTCTTT

D gene: TRBD2
clone size: -
J gene: TRBJ2-1
V gene: TRBV29-1
CDR3 protein: CSVPWGGQQFF
CDR3 DNA: TGCAGCGTCCCCTGGGGGGGTCAGCAGTTCTTC

D gene: TRBD2
clone size: -
J gene: TRBJ2-3
V gene: TRBV11-3
CDR3 protein: CASSLTSGRTDTQYF
CDR3 DNA: TGTGCCAGCAGCTTAACTAGCGGGAGGACAGATACGCAGTATTTT

D gene: -
clone size: -
J gene: TRBJ1-3
V gene: TRBV6-5
CDR3 protein: CASSLDRTPGNTIYF
CDR3 DNA: TGTGCCAGCAGTCTCGACAGGACCCCTGGAAACACCATATATTTT

D gene: -
clone size: few
J gene: TRBJ1-1
V gene: TRBV11-2
CDR3 protein: CASSRAGTQNTEAFF
CDR3 DNA: TGTGCCAGCAGCAGAGCCGGGACACAAAACACTGAAGCTTTCTTT

D gene: -
clone size: -
J gene: TRBJ1-1
V gene: TRBV7-2
CDR3 protein: CASSLGPSAGASTEAFF
CDR3 DNA: TGTGCCAGCAGCTTAGGGCCGAGTGCCGGAGCCAGCACTGAAGCTTTCTTT

D gene: -
clone size: -
J gene: TRBJ1-1
V gene: TRBV6-1
CDR3 protein: CASRDQTYTEAFF
CDR3 DNA: TGTGCCAGCAGGGACCAAACCTACACTGAAGCTTTCTTT

D gene: TRBD2
clone size: -
J gene: TRBJ2-3
V gene: TRBV5-1
CDR3 protein: CASSSGTSGSYRPTDTQYF
CDR3 DNA: TGCGCCAGCAGCTCCGGGACTAGCGGGAGCTACCGCCCCACAGATACGCAGTATTTT

D gene: -
clone size: -
J gene: TRBJ2-1
V gene: TRBV6-4
CDR3 protein: CASSDGLADCEQFF
CDR3 DNA: TGTGCCAGCAGTGATGGACTGGCTGACTGTGAGCAGTTCTTC

D gene: -
clone size: -
J gene: TRBJ1-2
V gene: TRBV6-6
CDR3 protein: CATRTSLDGYTF
CDR3 DNA: TGTGCCACCCGGACGAGTCTGGATGGCTACACCTTC

D gene: TRBD1
clone size: once
J gene: TRBJ1-1
V gene: TRBV6-1
CDR3 protein: CASRRQGTNTEAFF
CDR3 DNA: TGTGCCAGCAGACGACAGGGGACGAACACTGAAGCTTTCTTT

D gene: -
clone size: -
J gene: TRBJ2-3
V gene: TRBV6-4
CDR3 protein: CASSLTSGSTDTQYF
CDR3 DNA: TGTGCCAGCAGTTTGACCTCCGGGAGCACAGATACGCAGTATTTT

D gene: TRBD2
clone size: -
J gene: TRBJ2-1
V gene: TRBV7-8
CDR3 protein: CASSSRSGRANEQFF
CDR3 DNA: TGTGCCAGCAGCTCCCGTAGCGGGAGGGCCAATGAGCAGTTCTTC

D gene: TRBD1
clone size: once
J gene: TRBJ2-1
V gene: TRBV19
CDR3 protein: CASSVHRGRVNEQFF
CDR3 DNA: TGTGCCAGTAGTGTCCACAGGGGGCGCGTCAATGAGCAGTTCTTC

D gene: -
clone size: -
J gene: TRBJ1-6
V gene: TRBV6-5
CDR3 protein: CASRRGPQNSPLHF
CDR3 DNA: TGTGCCAGCAGACGGGGACCGCAGAATTCACCCCTCCACTTT

D gene: -
clone size: -
J gene: TRBJ1-1
V gene: TRBV9
CDR3 protein: CASSPMLRQGGKAFF
CDR3 DNA: TGTGCCAGCAGCCCTATGCTGAGGCAGGGCGGAAAAGCTTTCTTT

D gene: -
clone size: few
J gene: TRBJ1-4
V gene: TRBV21-1
CDR3 protein: CASIKGVLGEKLFF
CDR3 DNA: TGTGCCAGCATCAAGGGGGTTTTGGGGGAAAAACTGTTTTTT

D gene: -
clone size: -
J gene: TRBJ2-4
V gene: TRBV10-1
CDR3 protein: CASSETSSGKNIQYF
CDR3 DNA: TGCGCCAGCAGTGAAACCTCGAGTGGCAAAAACATTCAGTACTTC

D gene: TRBD2
clone size: -
J gene: TRBJ2-3
V gene: TRBV10-2
CDR3 protein: CAAAGFSTDTQYF
CDR3 DNA: TGCGCCGCAGCGGGGTTTAGCACAGATACGCAGTATTTT